This T cell receptor (beta chain) is from a study of shared clonotypes between healthy human individuals. Naivety among CD8 cells was defined by CD45RO negativity and positive CCR7 selection, thereby excluding terminally differentiated effector memory CD45RA+ cells. Libraries were prepared by immunoSEQ multiplex PCR; TCRdb keeps only in-frame clonotypes and omits some of them. This sample has about 1.9 million clones, with just over 90% found just once. This CDR3 has 16 residues. Trimming removed 7 bases from V and 3 bases from J; junction bases left unmatched: 10. Germline CDR1 SQVTM, CDR2 ANQGSEA. The sequencing sample was made of naive CD8+ T cells from PBMCs. The rearrangement links TRBV29-1 to TRBJ2-7; 15 bases are a match to TRBD2. The TCR was taken from a man aged 18 to 29 in good health. Some clones in this sample may be carry-over from other donors' samples. The CDR3 sequence is CSAGPGLAGGIYEQYF. CDR3 bases: TGCAGCGCCGGACCCGGACTAGCGGGAGGGATCTACGAGCAGTACTTC.